This TCR beta chain appears in the sequencing data of a study of cytomegalovirus exposure and HLA in healthy donors. The study's findings and limits: Because they were indistinguishable, some V segments, including TRBV6-2 and TRBV6-3, were excluded. Later analysis identified about 17,000 TCR beta sequences associated with HLA alleles, using a false discovery rate threshold of 0.05.

PCR amplification relied on 60 Vbeta primers (plus 13 Jbeta primers). Measured with immunoSEQ multiplex PCR; TCRdb has only the in-frame clones, and not every one. Here the sample table reports roughly 57,000 clones. This CDR3 is built from 12 residues. CDR1 is WSHSY, CDR2 SAAADI, per germline. V was shortened by 4 bases and J by 6 bases, with 9 bases between the two germline ends. To note about this clone: Its antigen is undetermined.

The receptor's source is a woman aged 25-40 years in good health and CMV-seropositive. The V gene is TRBV10-2, the J gene TRBJ1-1; D is uncertain. Specimen: PBMCs. The CDR3 protein is CASSVSSAEAFF. DNA for the CDR3: TGCGCCAGCAGTGTTTCGTCGGCTGAAGCTTTCTTT.